This T cell receptor beta chain comes out of a study of T cells in Graves' hyperthyroidism and ophthalmopathy (dated by TCRdb to between 2018 and 2020). In the study overall: Peripheral blood was collected at initial diagnosis, before any treatment. The approximately 90 discovery patients were divided at random into training and test sets in a 7:3 ratio. After sampling, hyperthyroidism patients received methimazole starting at 30 mg daily, and ophthalmopathy patients received high-dose intravenous methylprednisolone. In addition, the study compared T-cell repertoires in thyroid tissue and in blood from six Graves' hyperthyroidism patients. A discovery cohort of about 100 patients, about 40 with Graves' ophthalmopathy and about 58 with stable Graves' hyperthyroidism, was used to find distinguishing TCR V-J signatures. According to the paper, TCR Vbeta CDR3 sequencing was carried out on roughly 130 peripheral blood samples, which came from under 50 ophthalmopathy, 75 or so hyperthyroidism and around 17 progressor patients. Prospective prediction of ophthalmopathy was tested in an independent validation cohort consisting of roughly 19 hyperthyroidism patients and around 16 patients who later progressed to ophthalmopathy.

Ophthalmopathy patients had moderately to severely active disease, Clinical Activity Score of at least 3, NOSPECS grade of at least 4, and duration under 3 months. The study excluded patients with uncontrolled infections, other autoimmune diseases, pregnancy or lactation. Diagnoses were established on the basis of clinical symptoms, serum thyroxine and TRAb, thyroid ultrasound, and orbital computed tomography. Ficoll-Paque density gradient centrifugation was used to isolate PBMCs from around 9.1 ml of fresh peripheral blood. Total RNA was extracted using Trizol reagent, and RNA quality was assessed on an Agilent 2100 Bioanalyzer. The TCR beta CDR3 regions were amplified from the RNA transcripts. For the first round of RT-PCR on the TCR CDR3, the HTBI primer set was used together with the Qiagen OneStep RT-PCR kit. Libraries were constructed in a second round of multiplex PCR, after which size selection and purification were performed. Libraries were sequenced paired-end with 100 bp reads on an Illumina HiSeq2000. As for how the authors treated the data: SOAPnuke was used to process the raw data, removing reads that contained adapters or uncalled bases, had a mean Phred below 15, or lacked an exact match to the constant primer or identifier. COPE v1.2.5 was used to merge high-quality paired reads, and clonotypes were defined as unique nucleotide sequences. MiTCR v1.1 was used to align the clonotypes against IMGT TRBV, TRBD and TRBJ reference segments. Only V-J combinations with frequency above 0.0001, covering about 99% of repertoires, were analysed. A TCS score was defined as the ratio of F50 (clonal expansion) to E x V (chaos), with BLOSUM62-based TCRdist applied between CDR3 peptides within each V-J. Welch's t-statistics and random forest reduced roughly 530 V-J features to around 14, which were used in a naive Bayes classifier (R e1071). Using fastp trimming at Q25 and MiXCR clonotype assembly, TCRdb reanalyzed the public sequencing data and kept in-frame beta chains. Each CDR3 protein gets just one entry, which takes the most common genes and DNA from the rows behind it. TCRdb, rather than the study authors, made the V and J calls. In this sample the table shows 600,000 or so distinct CDR3 sequences, about 14% of which occur a single time. The ten largest make up around an eighth of the sample.

The CDR3 goes from the cysteine to the phenylalanine over 13 residues. Just CDR3 DNA is preserved here, 39 bases in frame from base 1. CDR1 and CDR2 were assigned from the germline V gene (reference sequence) as SGHNT and YYREEE. Trimming leaves V shorter by 5 bases and J shorter by 5 bases, with the junction holding 4 bases beyond the gene matches. Overall study outcomes, separate from this receptor: During validation, the model predicted progression to ophthalmopathy a median of around six months ahead of onset, with almost 71% sensitivity and 72.22% specificity. Most expanded thyroid clonotypes (frequency above 0.001) were also detected in blood, a finding suggesting that blood repertoires may reflect thyroid immune responses. Sample size was not statistically predetermined, and investigators were not blinded to group allocation. A model built on a 13 V-J signature distinguished ophthalmopathy from stable hyperthyroidism, reaching around 90% sensitivity and about 81% specificity in cross-validation and 80%/75% in testing.

Note on this clonotype: The antigen it recognizes is unknown. One base away there is no much larger clone; base qualities are not given.

What was sequenced was blood. The V and J genes are TRBV5-4 and TRBJ2-7; TRBD1 lines up with 10 middle nucleotides. This clonotype was obtained from a woman aged 45-60 years with Graves' ophthalmopathy. The encoded CDR3 is CASRTGTGDEQYF. Read as DNA, the sequence is TGTGCCAGCAGGACCGGGACAGGGGACGAGCAGTACTTC.